The text below deals with one T cell receptor beta chain. Its antigen is currently unknown. The sample originates from a study of T-cell memory formation after mild COVID-19. Overall study context: The two donors had largely donor-specific TCR clusters. The study, taken as a whole, reports: The study detected some responding clones in pre-infection memory, suggesting cross-reactive memory joined. The authors left the SARS-CoV-2 specificity of second-wave clones peaking on day 37 unconfirmed. Whereas later expanders leaned CD4+, clones contracting day 15 to 85 showed a balanced CD4/CD8 makeup.

MiXCR, run by TCRdb on the 5' RACE reads, gives a single entry per CDR3 protein. The sample includes a few hundred thousand distinct CDR3 sequences, roughly 19% of them seen just once. Material: PBMCs or a T cell subset sorted from them (not recorded which). This receptor was obtained from a man younger than 35 who had mild COVID-19 (a few samples of this study predate the infection). Cell type and time point are not known.

CDR3 nucleotide sequence: TGTGCCAGCAGTTACTCCGGGGACAATCAGCCCCAGCATTTT. Its translation is CASSYSGDNQPQHF. The rearrangement uses TRBV6-5 and TRBJ1-5; unclear D gene. The germline gives CDR1 MNHEY, CDR2 SVGAGI. Trimming removed 0 bases from V and 3 bases from J, with 6 bases in between. This CDR3 contains 14 residues.